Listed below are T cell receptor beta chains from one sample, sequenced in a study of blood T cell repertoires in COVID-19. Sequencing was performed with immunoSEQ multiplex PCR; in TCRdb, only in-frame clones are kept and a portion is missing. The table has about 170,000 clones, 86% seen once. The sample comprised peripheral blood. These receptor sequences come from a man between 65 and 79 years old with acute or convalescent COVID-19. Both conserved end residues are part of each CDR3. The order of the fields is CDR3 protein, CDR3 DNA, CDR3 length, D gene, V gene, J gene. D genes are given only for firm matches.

CDR3aa: CASSQQLAGVYNEQFF
CDR3nt: TGTGCCAGCAGCCAGCAACTAGCGGGAGTCTACAATGAGCAGTTCTTC
len: 16
d_gene: TRBD2
v_gene: TRBV4-2
j_gene: TRBJ2-1

CDR3aa: CASSLSSWAFF
CDR3nt: TGTGCCAGCAGCCTAAGCTCTTGGGCTTTCTTT
len: 11
d_gene: NA
v_gene: TRBV11-2
j_gene: TRBJ1-1

CDR3aa: CASSYRQGDWEQFF
CDR3nt: TGTGCCAGCAGTTACCGGCAGGGGGACTGGGAGCAGTTCTTC
len: 14
d_gene: NA
v_gene: TRBV6-6
j_gene: TRBJ2-1

CDR3aa: CASSQEGRPYGYTF
CDR3nt: TGTGCCAGCAGCCAAGAGGGGCGTCCGTATGGCTACACCTTC
len: 14
d_gene: NA
v_gene: TRBV3-1/TRBV3-2
j_gene: TRBJ1-2

CDR3aa: CASSLRVYGYTF
CDR3nt: TGTGCCAGCAGTTTAAGAGTCTATGGCTACACCTTC
len: 12
d_gene: NA
v_gene: TRBV28
j_gene: TRBJ1-2

CDR3aa: CASSRTANSPLHF
CDR3nt: TGTGCCAGCAGCCGGACAGCGAATTCACCCCTCCACTTT
len: 13
d_gene: NA
v_gene: TRBV11-3
j_gene: TRBJ1-6

CDR3aa: CASSPVSSGRYEQYF
CDR3nt: TGTGCCAGCTCACCCGTCAGTAGCGGGAGGTACGAGCAGTACTTC
len: 15
d_gene: TRBD2
v_gene: TRBV18
j_gene: TRBJ2-7

CDR3aa: CASGPGQIQETQYF
CDR3nt: TGTGCTAGTGGTCCCGGACAGATCCAAGAGACCCAGTACTTC
len: 14
d_gene: NA
v_gene: TRBV12-5
j_gene: TRBJ2-5

CDR3aa: CASSLWLGGSGANVLTF
CDR3nt: TGTGCCAGCAGCTTATGGCTAGGGGGCTCTGGGGCCAACGTCCTGACTTTC
len: 17
d_gene: NA
v_gene: TRBV13
j_gene: TRBJ2-6

CDR3aa: CASRVASGGRGQFF
CDR3nt: TGTGCCAGCAGAGTGGCTAGCGGGGGGCGTGGGCAGTTCTTC
len: 14
d_gene: TRBD2
v_gene: TRBV2
j_gene: TRBJ2-1

CDR3aa: CASSALAGGSQETQYF
CDR3nt: TGTGCCAGCAGTGCACTAGCGGGAGGGTCCCAAGAGACCCAGTACTTC
len: 16
d_gene: TRBD2
v_gene: TRBV28
j_gene: TRBJ2-5

CDR3aa: CAISASFEGSYNEQFF
CDR3nt: TGTGCCATCAGTGCCTCTTTTGAGGGCTCCTACAATGAGCAGTTCTTC
len: 16
d_gene: NA
v_gene: TRBV10-3
j_gene: TRBJ2-1

CDR3aa: CASSAGLATYNEQFF
CDR3nt: TGCGCCAGCAGTGCAGGACTAGCGACTTACAATGAGCAGTTCTTC
len: 15
d_gene: TRBD2
v_gene: TRBV10-1
j_gene: TRBJ2-1

CDR3aa: CASSQLSNYGYTF
CDR3nt: TGTGCCAGCAGCCAGTTGTCGAACTATGGCTACACCTTC
len: 13
d_gene: NA
v_gene: TRBV9
j_gene: TRBJ1-2

CDR3aa: CASSVDIYWTGGPTGELFF
CDR3nt: TGTGCCAGCAGCGTAGACATTTATTGGACAGGGGGACCGACCGGGGAGCTGTTTTTT
len: 19
d_gene: TRBD1
v_gene: TRBV9
j_gene: TRBJ2-2

CDR3aa: CASSLIPGMGETQYF
CDR3nt: TGTGCCAGCAGTTTAATTCCCGGGATGGGGGAGACCCAGTACTTC
len: 15
d_gene: NA
v_gene: TRBV27
j_gene: TRBJ2-5

CDR3aa: CASRRQGTYEQYF
CDR3nt: TGTGCCAGCAGGAGACAGGGGACCTACGAGCAGTACTTC
len: 13
d_gene: TRBD1
v_gene: TRBV28
j_gene: TRBJ2-7